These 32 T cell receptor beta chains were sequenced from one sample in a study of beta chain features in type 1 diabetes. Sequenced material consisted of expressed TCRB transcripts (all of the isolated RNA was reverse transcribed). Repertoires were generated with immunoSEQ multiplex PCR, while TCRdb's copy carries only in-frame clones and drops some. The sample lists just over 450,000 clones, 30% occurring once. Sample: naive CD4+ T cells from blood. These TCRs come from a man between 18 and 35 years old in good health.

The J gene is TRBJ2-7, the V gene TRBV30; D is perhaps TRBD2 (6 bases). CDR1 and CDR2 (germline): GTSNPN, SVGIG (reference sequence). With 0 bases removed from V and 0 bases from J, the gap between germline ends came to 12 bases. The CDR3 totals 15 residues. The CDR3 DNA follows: TGTGCCTGGAGTGTCGGGGGTTGGGTCTCCTACGAGCAGTACTTC. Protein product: CAWSVGGWVSYEQYF.

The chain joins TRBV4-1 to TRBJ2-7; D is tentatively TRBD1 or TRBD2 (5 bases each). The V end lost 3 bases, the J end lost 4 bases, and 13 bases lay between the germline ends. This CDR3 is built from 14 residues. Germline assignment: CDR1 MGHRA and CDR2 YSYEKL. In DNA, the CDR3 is TGCGCCAGCAGCCAGGCCGGGACGACGTACGAGCAGTACTTC. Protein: CASSQAGTTYEQYF.

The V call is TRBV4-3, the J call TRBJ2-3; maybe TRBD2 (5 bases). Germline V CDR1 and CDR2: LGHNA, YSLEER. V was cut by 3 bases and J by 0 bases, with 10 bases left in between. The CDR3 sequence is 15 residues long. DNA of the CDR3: TGCGCCAGCAGCCAGCGGACGGGGAGCACAGATACGCAGTATTTT. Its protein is CASSQRTGSTDTQYF.

DNA of the CDR3: TGTGCCAGCAGCCCCCGGGGCTACGAGCAGTACTTC. Encoded protein: CASSPRGYEQYF. V usage is TRBV7-2 and J usage is TRBJ2-7, with a possible D match to TRBD2 (5 bases). The ends were cut back, 5 bases at V and 3 bases at J, with 8 bases in the middle. CDR3 length: 12 residues. CDR1 is SGHTA and CDR2 is FQGNSA in the germline V gene.

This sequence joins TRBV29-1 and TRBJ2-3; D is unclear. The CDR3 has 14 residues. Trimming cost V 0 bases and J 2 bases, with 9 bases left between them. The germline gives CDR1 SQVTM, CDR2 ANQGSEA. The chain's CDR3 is CSVEESLLTDTQYF. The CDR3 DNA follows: TGCAGCGTTGAAGAATCCCTCCTCACAGATACGCAGTATTTT.

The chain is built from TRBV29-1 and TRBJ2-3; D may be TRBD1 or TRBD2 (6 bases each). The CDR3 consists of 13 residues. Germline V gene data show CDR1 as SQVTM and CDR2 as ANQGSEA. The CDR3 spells CSAGGRAADTQYF. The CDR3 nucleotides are TGCAGTGCCGGGGGCAGGGCGGCAGATACGCAGTATTTT.

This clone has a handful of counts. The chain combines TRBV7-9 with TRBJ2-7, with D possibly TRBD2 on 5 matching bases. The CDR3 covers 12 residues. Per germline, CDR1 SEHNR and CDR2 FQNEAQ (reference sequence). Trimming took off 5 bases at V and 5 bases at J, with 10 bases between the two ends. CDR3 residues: CASSRPRDEQYF. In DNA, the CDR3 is TGTGCCAGCAGCCGACCGAGGGACGAGCAGTACTTC. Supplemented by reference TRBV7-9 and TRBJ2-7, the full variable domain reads DTGVSQNPRHKITKRGQNVTFRCDPISEHNRLYWYRQTLGQGPEFLTYFQNEAQLEKSRLLSDRFSAERPKGSFSTLEIQRTEQGDSAMYLCASSRPRDEQYFGPGTRLTVT.

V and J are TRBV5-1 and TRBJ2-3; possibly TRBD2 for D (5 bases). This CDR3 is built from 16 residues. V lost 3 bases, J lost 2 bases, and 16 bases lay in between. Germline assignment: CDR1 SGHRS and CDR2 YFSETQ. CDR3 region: CASSSESGGLTDTQYF. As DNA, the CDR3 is TGCGCCAGCAGCTCGGAGTCGGGCGGGCTCACAGATACGCAGTATTTT.

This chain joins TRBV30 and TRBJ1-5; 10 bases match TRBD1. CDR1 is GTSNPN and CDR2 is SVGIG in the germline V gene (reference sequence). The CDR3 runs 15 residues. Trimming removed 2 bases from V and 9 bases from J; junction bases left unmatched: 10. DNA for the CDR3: TGTGCCTGGAGTCCCCCGGGACAGGGGCTGCGGCCCCAGCATTTT. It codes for CAWSPPGQGLRPQHF.

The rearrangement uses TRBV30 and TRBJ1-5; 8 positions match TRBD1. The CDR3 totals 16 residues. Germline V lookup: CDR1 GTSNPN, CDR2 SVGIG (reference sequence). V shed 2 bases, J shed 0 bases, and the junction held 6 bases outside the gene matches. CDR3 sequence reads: CAWSIVGTGSNQPQHF. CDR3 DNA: TGTGCCTGGAGTATTGTAGGGACAGGTAGCAATCAGCCCCAGCATTTT.

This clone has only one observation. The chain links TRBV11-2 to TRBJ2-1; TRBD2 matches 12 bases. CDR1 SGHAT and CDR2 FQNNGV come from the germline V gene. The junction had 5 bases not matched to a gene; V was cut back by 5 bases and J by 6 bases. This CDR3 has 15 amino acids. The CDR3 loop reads CASSPGLAGLNEQFF. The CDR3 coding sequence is TGTGCCAGCAGCCCGGGACTAGCGGGCCTCAATGAGCAGTTCTTC.

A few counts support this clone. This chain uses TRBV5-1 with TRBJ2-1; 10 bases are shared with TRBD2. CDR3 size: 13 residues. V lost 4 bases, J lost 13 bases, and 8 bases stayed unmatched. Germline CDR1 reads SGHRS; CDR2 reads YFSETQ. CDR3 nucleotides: TGCGCCAGCAGCCTAACTAGCGGGACGGAACAGTTCTTC. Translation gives CASSLTSGTEQFF.

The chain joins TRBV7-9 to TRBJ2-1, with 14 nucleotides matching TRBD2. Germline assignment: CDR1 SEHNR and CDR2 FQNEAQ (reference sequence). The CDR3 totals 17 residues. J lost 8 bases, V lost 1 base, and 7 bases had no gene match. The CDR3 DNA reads TGTGCCAGCAGCTTAGTCGGGACTAGCGGGAGTGCATATGAGCAGTTCTTC. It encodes CASSLVGTSGSAYEQFF.

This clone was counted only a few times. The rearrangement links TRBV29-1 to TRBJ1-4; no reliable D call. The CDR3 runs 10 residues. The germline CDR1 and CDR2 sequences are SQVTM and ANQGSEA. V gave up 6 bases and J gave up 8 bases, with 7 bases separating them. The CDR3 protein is CSVQQEKLFF. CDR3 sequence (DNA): TGCAGCGTCCAGCAGGAAAAACTGTTTTTT. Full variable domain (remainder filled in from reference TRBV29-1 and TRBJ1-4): SAVISQKPSRDICQRGTSLTIQCQVDSQVTMMFWYRQQPGQSLTLIATANQGSEATYESGFVIDKFPISRPNLTFSTLTVSNMSPEDSSIYLCSVQQEKLFFGSGTQLSVL.

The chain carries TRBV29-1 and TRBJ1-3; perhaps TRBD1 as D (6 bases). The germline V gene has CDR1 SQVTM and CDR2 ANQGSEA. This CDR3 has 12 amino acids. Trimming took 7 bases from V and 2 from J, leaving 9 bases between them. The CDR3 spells CSAGQTGNTIYF. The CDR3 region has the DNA TGCAGCGCCGGACAGACTGGAAACACCATATATTTT. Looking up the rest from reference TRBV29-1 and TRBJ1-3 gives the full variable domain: SAVISQKPSRDICQRGTSLTIQCQVDSQVTMMFWYRQQPGQSLTLIATANQGSEATYESGFVIDKFPISRPNLTFSTLTVSNMSPEDSSIYLCSAGQTGNTIYFGEGSWLTVV.

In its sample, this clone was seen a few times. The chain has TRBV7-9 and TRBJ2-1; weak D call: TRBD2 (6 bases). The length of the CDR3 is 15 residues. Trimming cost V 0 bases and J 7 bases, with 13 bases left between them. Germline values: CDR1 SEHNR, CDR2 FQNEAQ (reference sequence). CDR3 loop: CASSLAGGFVNEQFF. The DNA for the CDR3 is TGTGCCAGCAGCTTAGCGGGGGGTTTTGTGAATGAGCAGTTCTTC.

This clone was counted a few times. The CDR3 sequence is CAFTAANTGELFF. DNA for the CDR3: TGTGCCTTCACCGCCGCGAACACCGGGGAGCTGTTTTTT. V and J are TRBV30 and TRBJ2-2, with no clear D. Germline V gene sequence: CDR1 GTSNPN, CDR2 SVGIG (reference sequence). The CDR3 extends over 13 amino acids. The V and J ends lost 7 bases and 0 bases respectively, with 9 bases between them.

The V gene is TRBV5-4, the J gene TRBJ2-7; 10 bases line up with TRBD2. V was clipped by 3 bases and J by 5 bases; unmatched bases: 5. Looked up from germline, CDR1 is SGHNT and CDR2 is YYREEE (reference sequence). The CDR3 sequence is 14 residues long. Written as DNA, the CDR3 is TGTGCCAGCAGCTCCCAGCGGGAGGGCGACGAGCAGTACTTC. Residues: CASSSQREGDEQYF.

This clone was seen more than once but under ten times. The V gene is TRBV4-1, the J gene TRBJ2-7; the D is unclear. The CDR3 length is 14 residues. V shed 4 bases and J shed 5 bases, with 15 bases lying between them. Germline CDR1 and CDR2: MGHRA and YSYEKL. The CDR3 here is CASSRGENIDEQYF. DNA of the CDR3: TGCGCCAGCAGCCGAGGAGAAAATATCGACGAGCAGTACTTC.

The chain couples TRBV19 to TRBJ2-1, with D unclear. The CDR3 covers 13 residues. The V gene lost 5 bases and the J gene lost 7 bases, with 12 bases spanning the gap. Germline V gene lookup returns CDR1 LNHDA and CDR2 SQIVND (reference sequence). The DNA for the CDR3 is TGTGCCAGTAGTGTGACCTCTGGGAATGAGCAGTTCTTC. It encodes CASSVTSGNEQFF.

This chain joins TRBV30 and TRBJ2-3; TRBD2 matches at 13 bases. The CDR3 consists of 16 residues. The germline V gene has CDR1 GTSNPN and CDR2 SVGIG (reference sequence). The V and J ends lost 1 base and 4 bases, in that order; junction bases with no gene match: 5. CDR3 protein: CAWSEGLAGNADTQYF. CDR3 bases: TGTGCCTGGAGTGAGGGACTAGCGGGAAACGCAGATACGCAGTATTTT.

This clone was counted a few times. The CDR3 is CASSDPAGGPGQETQYF. Written as DNA, the CDR3 is TGTGCCAGCAGTGATCCAGCGGGAGGGCCAGGCCAAGAGACCCAGTACTTC. The chain couples TRBV25-1 to TRBJ2-5; 10 positions match TRBD2. The CDR3 runs 17 residues. Trimming cost V 3 bases and J 1 base; bases outside gene matches: 8. The germline V gene has CDR1 MGHDK and CDR2 SYGVNS.

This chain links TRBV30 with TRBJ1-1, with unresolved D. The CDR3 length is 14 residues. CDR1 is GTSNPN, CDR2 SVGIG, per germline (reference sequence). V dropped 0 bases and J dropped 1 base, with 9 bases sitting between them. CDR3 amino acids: CAWSVGPGNTEAFF. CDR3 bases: TGTGCCTGGAGTGTAGGCCCGGGGAACACTGAAGCTTTCTTT.

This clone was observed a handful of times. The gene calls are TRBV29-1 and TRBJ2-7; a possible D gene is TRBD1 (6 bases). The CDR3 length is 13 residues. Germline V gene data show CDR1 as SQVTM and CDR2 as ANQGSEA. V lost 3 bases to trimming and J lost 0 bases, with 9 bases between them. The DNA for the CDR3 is TGCAGCGTTGATCGGGACAACTCCTACGAGCAGTACTTC. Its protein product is CSVDRDNSYEQYF.

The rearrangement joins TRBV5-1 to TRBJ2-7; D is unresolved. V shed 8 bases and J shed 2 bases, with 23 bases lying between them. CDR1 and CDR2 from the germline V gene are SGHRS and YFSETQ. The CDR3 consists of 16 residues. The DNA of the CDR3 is TGCGCCAGTTCCAGCGAAAATACTCGTTTGCCCTACGAGCAGTACTTC. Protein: CASSSENTRLPYEQYF.

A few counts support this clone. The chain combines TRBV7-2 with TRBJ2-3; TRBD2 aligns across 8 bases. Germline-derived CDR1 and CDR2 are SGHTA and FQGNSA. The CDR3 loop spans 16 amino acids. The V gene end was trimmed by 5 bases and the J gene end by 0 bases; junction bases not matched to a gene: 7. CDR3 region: CASSPHVAGSTDTQYF. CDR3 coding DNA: TGTGCCAGCAGCCCGCACGTAGCGGGAAGCACAGATACGCAGTATTTT.

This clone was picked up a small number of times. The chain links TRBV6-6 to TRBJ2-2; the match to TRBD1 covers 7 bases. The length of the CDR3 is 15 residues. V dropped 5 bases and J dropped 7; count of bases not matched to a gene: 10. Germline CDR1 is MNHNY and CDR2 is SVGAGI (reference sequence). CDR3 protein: CASSLQAGGIGELFF. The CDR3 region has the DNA TGTGCCAGCAGTCTCCAGGCAGGGGGAATCGGGGAGCTGTTTTTT.

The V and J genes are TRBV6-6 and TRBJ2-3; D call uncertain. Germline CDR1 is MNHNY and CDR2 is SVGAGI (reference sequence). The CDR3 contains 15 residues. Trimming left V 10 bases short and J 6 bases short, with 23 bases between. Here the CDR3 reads CATKNSGLFSDTQYF. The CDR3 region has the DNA TGTGCCACCAAAAACAGTGGTCTCTTTTCGGATACGCAGTATTTT.

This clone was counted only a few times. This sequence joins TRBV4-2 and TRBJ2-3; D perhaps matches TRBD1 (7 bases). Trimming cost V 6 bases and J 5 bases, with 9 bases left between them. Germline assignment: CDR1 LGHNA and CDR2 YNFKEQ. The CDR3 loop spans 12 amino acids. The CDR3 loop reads CASSQGGDTQYF. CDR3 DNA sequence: TGTGCCAGCAGTCAGGGGGGAGATACGCAGTATTTT.

DNA of the CDR3: TGTGCCACCAGCAGAGACAGGGGGACGTACGAGCAGTACTTC. Translation gives CATSRDRGTYEQYF. V and J are TRBV15 and TRBJ2-7, with 7 bases matching TRBD1. J lost 4 bases, V lost 0 bases, and 3 bases had no gene match. CDR3 length: 14 amino acids. Per germline, CDR1 LNHNV and CDR2 YYDKDF (reference sequence).

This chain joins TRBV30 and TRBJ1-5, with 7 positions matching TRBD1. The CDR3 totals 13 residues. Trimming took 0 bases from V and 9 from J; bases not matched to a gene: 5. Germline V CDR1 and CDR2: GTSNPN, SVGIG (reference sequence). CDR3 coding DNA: TGTGCCTGGAGTGTAGGGGGCGCGGGGCCCCAGCATTTT. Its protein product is CAWSVGGAGPQHF. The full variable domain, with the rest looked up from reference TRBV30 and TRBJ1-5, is SQTIHQWPATLVQPVGSPLSLECTVEGTSNPNLYWYRQAAGRGLQLLFYSVGIGQISSEVPQNLSASRPQDRQFILSSKKLLLSDSGFYLCAWSVGGAGPQHFGDGTRLSIL.

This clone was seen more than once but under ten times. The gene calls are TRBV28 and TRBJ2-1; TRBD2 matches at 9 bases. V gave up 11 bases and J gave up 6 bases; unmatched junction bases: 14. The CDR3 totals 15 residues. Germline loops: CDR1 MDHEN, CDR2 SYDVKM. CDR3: CASETSGRKSNEQFF. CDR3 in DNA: TGTGCCTCTGAAACCAGCGGGAGGAAGAGCAATGAGCAGTTCTTC.